This T cell receptor beta chain was sequenced during a study of CD8 T cells in ankylosing spondylitis. Construction of TCR beta libraries was performed using quantitative 5'-RACE with molecular barcodes. TCRdb analysed the 5' RACE reads with MiXCR anew, one entry per CDR3 protein. The repertoire holds about 540,000 distinct CDR3 sequences, with 12% as singletons. The V gene's germline CDR1 is WSHSY and CDR2 SAAADI. V was pared by 8 bases and J by 5 bases, with 4 bases of the junction left unmatched. CDR3 length: 13 amino acids. The table lists this clonotype with a few counts. The antigen remains undetermined. Study-level findings and limits: Characteristic, it appeared, of ankylosing spondylitis blood was a TCR beta motif of about eight highly homologous variants. With a CD8+ phenotype, disease-linked clones were relatively rare in peripheral blood.

The receptor was isolated from a male donor with ankylosing spondylitis. The specimen was blood, either unsorted or a sorted T cell fraction (not recorded which). The chain is built from TRBV10-2 and TRBJ1-1; 11 nucleotides align to TRBD1. CDR3 sequence reads: CASDGQGATEAFF. As DNA, the CDR3 is TGCGCCAGCGACGGACAGGGGGCGACTGAAGCTTTCTTT.